Detailed here is one TCR beta chain. In the source study's methods: Amplification with reference gene primers provided the estimates of nucleated cell counts. This table comes from immunoSEQ multiplex PCR, and its TCRdb copy is limited to in-frame clones, with some not included. D and trimming were read from the DNA, whereas the V and J calls and clone size are those reported in that table. The repertoire has about 210,000 clones, around four fifths of them found once; the top ten carry 7.6%. The data belong to a study of blood T cell repertoires in COVID-19. For the study at large: COVID-19 samples collected from the United States, Italy and Spain covered acute and convalescent phases. Sources were T cells, B-cell-depleted T cells, or PBMCs; the material itself was cDNA or gDNA.

CDR1 and CDR2 (germline): SGHAT, FQNNGV. This CDR3 is built from 16 residues. Germline trimming cut 3 bases from V and 5 bases from J; bases unmatched to any gene: 11. Sequenced: peripheral blood. This receptor was identified in a woman aged 45 to 65 with active or convalescent COVID-19. The chain carries TRBV11-2 and TRBJ2-3; 7 nucleotides match TRBD2. The CDR3: CASSFGGSRVVDTQYF. The CDR3 DNA is TGTGCCAGCAGCTTTGGCGGGAGTAGGGTTGTAGATACGCAGTATTTT.